This TCR beta chain is from a study of post-analysis software for immune sequencing data. Study-level results: In patients, TRBV5-6, TRBV5-1 and TRBV20-1 belonged to four or five TRBV segments found more frequently than in controls.

V gave up 6 bases and J gave up 6 bases; unmatched junction bases: 14. CDR3 size: 17 residues. CDR1 is SEHNR and CDR2 is FQNEAQ in the germline V gene (reference sequence). Of note for this clonotype: Its cognate antigen is unknown.

cDNA libraries for TCR beta contained unique molecular identifiers. Input populations of about 0.9 to 10 million T cells gave rise to 500,000 or so cDNA molecules. From the PCR reads, TCRdb called clonotypes with MiXCR, one entry per CDR3 protein. The sample includes approximately 690,000 distinct CDR3 sequences, over 45% of them seen just once. The chain carries TRBV7-9 and TRBJ2-1, with 10 bases identical to TRBD2. The sample taken for sequencing was blood. The sequence was obtained from a girl between 2 and 10 years old with multiple sclerosis. The CDR3 DNA reads TGTGCCAGCAGTCAAGGGGGGCTAGCGGGGGTCTCCAATGAGCAGTTCTTC. As protein: CASSQGGLAGVSNEQFF.